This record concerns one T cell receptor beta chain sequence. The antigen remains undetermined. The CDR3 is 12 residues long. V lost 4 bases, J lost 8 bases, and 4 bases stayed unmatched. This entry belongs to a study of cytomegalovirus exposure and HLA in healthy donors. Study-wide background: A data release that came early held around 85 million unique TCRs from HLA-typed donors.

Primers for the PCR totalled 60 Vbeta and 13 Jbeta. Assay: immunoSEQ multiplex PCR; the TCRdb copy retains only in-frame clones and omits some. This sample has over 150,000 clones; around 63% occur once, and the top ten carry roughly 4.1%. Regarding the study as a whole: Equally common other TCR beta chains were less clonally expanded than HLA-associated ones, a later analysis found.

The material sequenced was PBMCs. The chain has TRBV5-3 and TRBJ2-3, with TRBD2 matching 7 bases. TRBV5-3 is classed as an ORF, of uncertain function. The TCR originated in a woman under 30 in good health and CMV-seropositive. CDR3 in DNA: TGTGCCAGAAGCGCCTGGGGGGGTACGCAGTATTTT. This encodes CARSAWGGTQYF.